This TCR beta chain was sequenced for a study of T cell responses to AZD1222 COVID-19 vaccine. CDR1 and CDR2 from the germline V gene are LNHDA and SQIVND (reference sequence). V lost 3 bases and J 2 bases, leaving 19 bases between the germline ends. The CDR3 totals 17 residues. This clone was found once. The antigen remains undetermined. Study-level findings and limits: Among AZD1222 vaccinees, only 5 or 6 were seropositive at baseline. Receipt of two AZD1222 doses was followed by a rise in Spike-specific TCR breadth and depth.

This table comes from immunoSEQ multiplex PCR, and its TCRdb copy is limited to in-frame clones, with some not included. The top ten hold roughly 4.9% of the sample, which has about 70,000 clones, around 89% seen once. This TCR derives from an adult who received the MenACWY meningococcal vaccine as a control. The specimen was peripheral blood, collected 28 days after the second dose of the MenACWY control vaccine. V and J are TRBV19 and TRBJ1-1, with D possibly matching TRBD1 (6 bases). For the CDR3, the DNA is TGTGCCAGTAGTATCATCGGGGGGGACACTCTTAACACTGAAGCTTTCTTT. This codes for CASSIIGGDTLNTEAFF.